The text below deals with one T cell receptor beta chain. This specimen comes from a study of control samples from healthy donors and cancer patients. TCRdb keeps only in-frame clones here, not all; method: immunoSEQ multiplex PCR. This sample yields around 82,000 clones, of which roughly 86% are seen a single time; roughly 20% belongs to the top ten. Sequencing was performed on blood. This TCR derives from a man aged 50-60 years in good health.

CDR3: CASTPDRGDTGELFF. The DNA of the CDR3 is TGCGCCAGCACCCCGGACAGGGGTGACACCGGGGAGCTGTTTTTT. The J gene is TRBJ2-2, the V gene TRBV5-1; 9 bases align to TRBD1. The CDR3 contains 15 residues. With 6 bases clipped from V and 3 bases from J, the junction kept 6 bases outside the gene matches. Germline loops: CDR1 SGHRS, CDR2 YFSETQ.